Following are 3 T cell receptor beta chains from one sample sequenced in a study of blood T cell repertoires in COVID-19. TCRdb keeps only in-frame clones here, not all; method: immunoSEQ multiplex PCR. The sample has about 190,000 clones, 89% seen once. The sequenced sample consisted of peripheral blood. All receptors come from a man in his forties or fifties with acute or convalescent COVID-19.

In its sample, this clone was seen a few times. V and J are TRBV5-1 and TRBJ2-2; 8 bases align to TRBD2. Germline V gene lookup returns CDR1 SGHRS and CDR2 YFSETQ. CDR3 length: 16 amino acids. V lost 0 bases and J lost 5; bases outside the gene matches: 6. In DNA form, the CDR3 reads TGCGCCAGCAGCTTGGGCCCAGCGGGGGTAACCGGGGAGCTGTTTTTT. Translation: CASSLGPAGVTGELFF. Supplemented by reference TRBV5-1 and TRBJ2-2, the full variable domain reads KAGVTQTPRYLIKTRGQQVTLSCSPISGHRSVSWYQQTPGQGLQFLFEYFSETQRNKGNFPGRFSGRQFSNSRSEMNVSTLELGDSALYLCASSLGPAGVTGELFFGEGSRLTVL.

V gene TRBV5-5 combines with J gene TRBJ1-5; 7 bases match TRBD1. Germline CDR1 and CDR2: SGHKS and YYEKEE (reference sequence). The CDR3 length is 15 residues. After removal of 1 base from V and 0 bases from J, the junction contained 1 base not matched to a gene. CDR3 nucleotide sequence: TGTGCCAGCAGCTTGACAGGGGATAGCAATCAGCCCCAGCATTTT. As protein: CASSLTGDSNQPQHF.

The chain combines TRBV18 with TRBJ2-3, with TRBD2 matching 7 bases. Germline V lookup: CDR1 KGHSH, CDR2 LQKENI. V shed 3 bases, J shed 2 bases, and the junction held 8 bases outside the gene matches. The CDR3 length is 16 residues. CDR3 coding DNA: TGTGCCAGCTCACCTTTGGAGCGGGGATCCACAGATACGCAGTATTTT. As protein: CASSPLERGSTDTQYF.